This TCR beta chain was captured by sequencing in a study of blood T cell repertoires in COVID-19. Across the whole study: PBMCs, B-cell-depleted T cells, or T cells provided the cDNA or gDNA that made up the material.

Method: immunoSEQ multiplex PCR; TCRdb's copy keeps in-frame clones and lacks some. Of some 120,000 clones in the sample, 90% were seen once. V lost 0 bases to trimming and J lost 10 bases, with 16 bases between them. The CDR3 loop spans 15 amino acids. Germline-derived CDR1 and CDR2 are MGHRA and YSYEKL. The sequence derives from a human donor with active COVID-19. The donor label of this sample is uncertain. This chain links TRBV4-1 with TRBJ2-1; D is unclear. Sequenced input: peripheral blood. CDR3 in DNA: TGCGCCAGCAGCCAAGATCCTACTATGGCCGACGAGCAGTTCTTC. As protein: CASSQDPTMADEQFF.